A selection of T cell receptor beta chains follows, all from one sample in a study of blood T cell repertoires in COVID-19. Only in-frame clones appear in the TCRdb table, and some are missing; sequencing was by immunoSEQ multiplex PCR. The sample lists 200,000 to 250,000 clones; approximately 87% were seen once. Sequenced material: peripheral blood. The receptors shown here come from a woman aged 45-60 years with acute or convalescent COVID-19. Both conserved end residues are part of each CDR3. Fields, in order: J gene, clone size, V gene, D gene, CDR3 DNA, CDR3 protein. D genes are given only for firm matches. Some rows have no size entry. The others give once, few or many, or a class for an expanded clone.

j_call: TRBJ2-7; clone_size: few; v_call: TRBV30; d_call: TRBD2; cdr3_nt: TGTGCCTGGCGACTAGCGGGAGCCGCTGGGCAGTACTTC; cdr3_aa: CAWRLAGAAGQYF
j_call: TRBJ2-5; clone_size: .; v_call: TRBV5-1; d_call: TRBD2; cdr3_nt: TGCGCCAGCAGCTGGGGACTAGCGGGGAATCCGTACCAAGAGACCCAGTACTTC; cdr3_aa: CASSWGLAGNPYQETQYF
j_call: TRBJ1-5; clone_size: few; v_call: TRBV6-5; d_call: .; cdr3_nt: TGTGCCAGCAGCAAAAACGGGGGGTCGTGGCCCCAGCATTTT; cdr3_aa: CASSKNGGSWPQHF
j_call: TRBJ1-1; clone_size: .; v_call: TRBV5-1; d_call: .; cdr3_nt: TGCGCCAGCAGTAATGTAGGTACTAAGACTGAAGCTTTCTTT; cdr3_aa: CASSNVGTKTEAFF
j_call: TRBJ2-6; clone_size: .; v_call: TRBV4-3; d_call: .; cdr3_nt: TGCGCCAGCAGCCAAGATCGGGCGGGCTCTGGGGCCAACGTCCTGACTTTC; cdr3_aa: CASSQDRAGSGANVLTF
j_call: TRBJ2-4; clone_size: .; v_call: TRBV6-1; d_call: .; cdr3_nt: TGTGCCAGCAGTGAAAAGGGGGGGACGGGGTACTTC; cdr3_aa: CASSEKGGTGYF
j_call: TRBJ2-5; clone_size: .; v_call: TRBV4-3; d_call: .; cdr3_nt: TGCGCCAGCAGCCAAGGCCCTAGGCAAGAGACCCAGTACTTC; cdr3_aa: CASSQGPRQETQYF
j_call: TRBJ1-5; clone_size: .; v_call: TRBV18; d_call: TRBD1; cdr3_nt: TGTGCCAGCTCACCATCAGGGGGAGGTCAGCCCCAGCATTTT; cdr3_aa: CASSPSGGGQPQHF
j_call: TRBJ2-7; clone_size: few; v_call: TRBV7-9; d_call: TRBD2; cdr3_nt: TGTGCCAGCAGCTTCCTAGCGGGAGGGCCGAACGAGCAGTACTTC; cdr3_aa: CASSFLAGGPNEQYF
j_call: TRBJ2-3; clone_size: .; v_call: TRBV3-1/TRBV3-2; d_call: TRBD1; cdr3_nt: TGTGCCAGCAGCCTCCGGGACAGCTCAACAGATACGCAGTATTTT; cdr3_aa: CASSLRDSSTDTQYF
j_call: TRBJ2-7; clone_size: .; v_call: TRBV19; d_call: .; cdr3_nt: TGTGCCACTATGGAGTCCTACGAGCAGTACTTC; cdr3_aa: CATMESYEQYF
j_call: TRBJ2-2; clone_size: .; v_call: TRBV28; d_call: TRBD2; cdr3_nt: TGTGCCAGCAGTTTCTCTAGCGGGACGGGCGGGGAGCTGTTTTTT; cdr3_aa: CASSFSSGTGGELFF
j_call: TRBJ1-6; clone_size: .; v_call: TRBV4-1; d_call: .; cdr3_nt: TGCGCCAGCAGCCTTGGCGGGCCAGCGAGCTCCTATAATTCACCCCTCCACTTT; cdr3_aa: CASSLGGPASSYNSPLHF
j_call: TRBJ2-5; clone_size: .; v_call: TRBV29-1; d_call: .; cdr3_nt: TGCAGCGTTCTACAGGGTGAGGAGACCCAGTACTTC; cdr3_aa: CSVLQGEETQYF
j_call: TRBJ2-7; clone_size: once; v_call: TRBV7-2; d_call: TRBD2; cdr3_nt: TGTGCCAGCAGCTCAGGCCTAGCGGGAGAGCTCGAGCAGTACTTC; cdr3_aa: CASSSGLAGELEQYF
j_call: TRBJ1-2; clone_size: few; v_call: TRBV6-5; d_call: .; cdr3_nt: TGTGCCAGCAGTCTAAGAGGGTCTAACTATGGCTACACCTTC; cdr3_aa: CASSLRGSNYGYTF
j_call: TRBJ1-1; clone_size: .; v_call: TRBV6-6; d_call: .; cdr3_nt: TGTGCCAGCAGTTCCATTCAAAACAGGGAGCAGGCTTTCTTT; cdr3_aa: CASSSIQNREQAFF
j_call: TRBJ1-4; clone_size: .; v_call: TRBV10-3; d_call: .; cdr3_nt: TGTGCCACTTCGACAGGCGTAACTAATGAAAAACTGTTTTTT; cdr3_aa: CATSTGVTNEKLFF
j_call: TRBJ2-5; clone_size: .; v_call: TRBV3-1/TRBV3-2; d_call: TRBD2; cdr3_nt: TGTGCCAGCAGCCAACTGACTAGCACCCAAGAGACCCAGTACTTC; cdr3_aa: CASSQLTSTQETQYF
j_call: TRBJ2-7; clone_size: .; v_call: TRBV5-1; d_call: .; cdr3_nt: TGCGCCAGCAGCCCTCCTGGCAAGGAGCAGTACTTC; cdr3_aa: CASSPPGKEQYF
j_call: TRBJ1-2; clone_size: once; v_call: TRBV19; d_call: .; cdr3_nt: TGTGCCGCGAAAGGGGTCTATGGCTACACCTTC; cdr3_aa: CAAKGVYGYTF
j_call: TRBJ1-1; clone_size: .; v_call: TRBV23-1; d_call: TRBD1; cdr3_nt: TGCGCCAGCAGTCAAGGACAGGCGAACACTGAAGCTTTCTTT; cdr3_aa: CASSQGQANTEAFF
j_call: TRBJ2-2; clone_size: few; v_call: TRBV4-1; d_call: TRBD2; cdr3_nt: TGCGCCACCGGAGCGGGAGCGAACACCGGGGAGCTGTTTTTT; cdr3_aa: CATGAGANTGELFF
j_call: TRBJ2-3; clone_size: once; v_call: TRBV4-2; d_call: .; cdr3_nt: TGTGCCAGCAGCCAGGAGACAGGCTACAGCACAGATACGCAGTATTTT; cdr3_aa: CASSQETGYSTDTQYF